This T cell receptor (beta chain) was sequenced for a study of identical twins. CDR1 is MNHEY and CDR2 is SMNVEV in the germline V gene (reference sequence). V was clipped by 4 bases and J by 4 bases, with 16 bases between them. The CDR3 has 15 residues. A template switching step contributed a universal primer site, while unique molecular identifiers were present in the cDNA. TCRdb re-analysed the 5' RACE reads in MiXCR, keeping a single row per CDR3 protein. This sample carries 640,000 or so distinct CDR3 sequences, around 6% of them seen once, and the ten largest clones take around 1.9%. On this clonotype: The antigen remains unidentified.

Study conclusions and caveats: Part of the zero-insertion signal could reflect confounding by invariant MAIT and iNKT cells. While abundant cord blood beta clonotypes carried fewer insertions, memory repertoires showed no such pattern.

The rearrangement joins TRBV27 to TRBJ1-1, with a possible D match to TRBD1 (5 bases). This clonotype was sampled from a man younger than 30 in good health. Sequencing used naive T cells sorted from blood. The DNA for the CDR3 is TGTGCCAGCAGTTGGACGGCCGGGGGAGGCACTGAAGCTTTCTTT. Its protein product is CASSWTAGGGTEAFF.